The clone carrying this T cell receptor (beta chain) was detected only once. Its matching antigen is unknown. Primers included in the PCR were 60 Vbeta and 13 Jbeta primers. In the study's own analysis: Later analysis identified around 85 million unique TCR beta chains, 8.5 million to 13 million shared. Here immunoSEQ multiplex PCR was the method, and the copy in TCRdb shows in-frame clones only, minus some. Clonal size and the V and J genes are those of that table, whereas D and trimming came from the DNA. This sample yields about 190,000 clones, of which about 87% are seen a single time; 1.3% belongs to the top ten. The data are from a study of cytomegalovirus exposure and HLA in healthy donors. Study outcomes and limitations: A later analysis showed that HLA-associated TCR beta chains had undergone more clonal expansion than equally common others.

There are 14 residues in the CDR3. Germline CDR1 MNHEY, CDR2 SVGAGI. Trimming took 0 bases from V and 8 from J, leaving 13 bases between them. Source material: PBMCs. This TCR derives from a man aged 25-45 years in good health and CMV-seronegative. This chain connects TRBV6-5 to TRBJ1-2; the D gene is possibly TRBD1 (6 bases). The CDR3 reads CASSYSRGFVGYTF. The CDR3 region has the DNA TGTGCCAGCAGTTACTCGAGGGGGTTCGTAGGCTACACCTTC.